A selection of T cell receptor beta chains follows, all from one sample in a study of patients and donors after allogeneic stem cell transplantation. Each CDR3 protein is one row after TCRdb ran MiXCR on the RT-PCR reads. The sample shows 390,000 or so distinct CDR3 sequences, about a sixth of them seen only once. The specimen was blood, either unsorted or a sorted T cell fraction (not recorded which). Receptors originate from a human donor who was either an allogeneic HSCT recipient or a stem cell or donor lymphocyte infusion donor (not recorded which). It is not recorded whose cells these are; they may come from a transplant donor. The CDR3 runs from the conserved cysteine through the conserved F or W. A D gene is named only where the DNA matches it firmly. Clone size is stated in some rows and not others, as once, few, many or a class when expanded.

V gene	J gene	clone size	D gene	CDR3 protein	CDR3 DNA
TRBV5-1	TRBJ2-2	-	TRBD2	CASSSLGLAGLVTGELFF	TGCGCCAGCAGCTCTCTAGGACTAGCGGGACTTGTCACCGGGGAGCTGTTTTTT
TRBV18	TRBJ2-5	-	-	CASSPGTFPDQYF	TGTGCCAGCTCCCCCGGGACATTCCCAGACCAGTACTTC
TRBV4-3	TRBJ1-6	many	-	CASSHTRGSSYNSPLHF	TGCGCCAGCAGCCATACTCGGGGTAGCTCCTATAATTCACCCCTCCACTTT
TRBV14	TRBJ2-3	few	TRBD1	CASSQITGGTDTQYF	TGTGCCAGCAGCCAGATAACAGGGGGCACAGATACGCAGTATTTT
TRBV18	TRBJ2-1	-	-	CASSQGKPYNEQFF	TGTGCCAGCTCACAGGGGAAGCCCTACAATGAGCAGTTCTTC
TRBV7-2	TRBJ1-6	-	-	CASSLARVGYNSPLHF	TGTGCCAGCAGCTTAGCGAGGGTAGGGTATAATTCACCCCTCCACTTT
TRBV30	TRBJ2-3	-	-	CAWSGGLSTDTQYF	TGTGCCTGGAGTGGAGGTCTTAGCACAGATACGCAGTATTTT
TRBV4-1	TRBJ2-7	few	TRBD1	CASSQGPFDRGSYEQYF	TGCGCCAGCAGCCAAGGGCCATTCGACAGGGGCTCCTACGAGCAGTACTTC
TRBV5-1	TRBJ2-3	-	TRBD2	CASSRAGVGDTQYF	TGCGCCAGCAGCAGGGCGGGAGTGGGAGATACGCAGTATTTT
TRBV24-1	TRBJ1-5	-	TRBD1	CATRQGYSNQPQHF	TGTGCCACCAGACAGGGGTATAGCAATCAGCCCCAGCATTTT
TRBV4-3	TRBJ2-5	few	-	CASSQEGGLGAETQYF	TGCGCCAGCAGCCAAGAAGGGGGTTTGGGGGCAGAGACCCAGTACTTC
TRBV4-3	TRBJ1-1	-	-	CASSQGSQSVAEAFF	TGCGCCAGCAGCCAAGGGTCACAGTCGGTCGCTGAAGCTTTCTTT
TRBV7-2	TRBJ2-7	few	-	CASSLVKGQNYEQYF	TGTGCCAGCAGCTTAGTTAAGGGACAAAACTACGAGCAGTACTTC